A single sample gave rise to the 18 T cell receptor beta chains below, sequenced in a study of human T cells and chemical hapten exposure. Time point: pre-sensitization, week 0. Treatment specified: therapeutic diphenylcyclopropenone sensitization with weekly scalp DPC. Each CDR3 protein gets one entry after TCRdb re-called the RACE reads with MiXCR. This table holds approximately 400,000 distinct CDR3 sequences, 5.1% found once. This material consisted of whole blood, taken in connection with sensitization to the hapten diphenylcyclopropenone (DPC). These receptors were collected from a woman between 45 and 60 years old with alopecia areata. Some clones in this sample may be carry-over from other donors' samples.

The V gene is TRBV4-1, the J gene TRBJ2-6; 8 bases match TRBD1. Germline CDR1 and CDR2: MGHRA and YSYEKL. The V and J ends lost 2 bases and 0 bases, in that order; junction bases with no gene match: 9. There are 19 residues in the CDR3. Written as DNA, the CDR3 is TGCGCCAGCAGCCAAATACAGGGGGGAATAGGCTCTGGGGCCAACGTCCTGACTTTC. Protein sequence: CASSQIQGGIGSGANVLTF.

Notes on this clonotype: A much larger clone differs by one base, so this may be a read error. The chain employs TRBV7-7 and TRBJ2-2; D gene unclear. Germline CDR1 SSHAT, CDR2 FNYEAQ (reference sequence). The CDR3 has 12 residues. V was pared by 10 bases and J by 7 bases, with 13 bases between. The CDR3 DNA reads TGTGCCATAGTAGGCTCGGACGGGGAGCTGTTTTTT. Its protein product is CAIVGSDGELFF.

In this sample, this clonotype turned up a few times. V and J are TRBV5-6 and TRBJ2-3; no definite D call. Trimming stripped 1 base from V and 2 bases from J, with 8 bases between. Germline V gene data show CDR1 as SGHDT and CDR2 as YYEEEE. This CDR3 is built from 14 residues. The CDR3: CASSLSYNTDTQYF. The CDR3 DNA reads as TGTGCCAGCAGCTTGTCGTACAACACAGATACGCAGTATTTT.

The CDR3 DNA reads TGTGCCACCAGCTCAGAAACACGAGGGTCCTACGAGCAGTACTTC. It encodes CATSSETRGSYEQYF. The rearrangement joins TRBV15 to TRBJ2-7; D is possibly TRBD2 (5 bases). The V end lost 5 bases, the J end lost 1 base, and 15 bases lay between the germline ends. Germline CDR1 is LNHNV and CDR2 is YYDKDF (reference sequence). This CDR3 contains 15 residues.

This clonotype was counted ten times or more. The J gene is TRBJ2-5, the V gene TRBV18; D unclear. The CDR3 runs 14 residues. Germline CDR1 is KGHSH and CDR2 is LQKENI. The V gene lost 0 bases and the J gene lost 4 bases, with 9 bases spanning the gap. The CDR3 sequence: CASSPPGPPETQYF. CDR3 bases: TGTGCCAGCTCACCACCGGGTCCCCCAGAGACCCAGTACTTC.

This clonotype showed up many times. J is TRBJ2-3 and V is TRBV14; 7 nucleotides line up with TRBD2. Trimming took 2 bases from V and 9 from J; bases not matched to a gene: 5. Germline CDR1 and CDR2: SGHDN and FVKESK. This CDR3 region has 13 residues. CDR3 DNA: TGTGCCAGCAGCCAAACTAGCGTTGACACGCAGTATTTT. Amino acid sequence: CASSQTSVDTQYF.

The chain carries TRBV12-3 or TRBV12-4 and TRBJ2-5, with D possibly being TRBD2 (5 bases). Trimming took 1 base from V and 5 from J, leaving 14 bases between them. CDR3 length equals 15 residues. The CDR3 loop is CASSLGLAPSETQYF. CDR3 bases: TGTGCCAGCAGTTTAGGGCTAGCCCCATCGGAGACCCAGTACTTC.

This clonotype was observed at least ten times. V gene TRBV3-1 combines with J gene TRBJ2-7; 9 nucleotides align to TRBD2. The V gene end was trimmed by 4 bases and the J gene end by 6 bases; junction bases not matched to a gene: 13. This CDR3 has 16 residues. Germline V gene data show CDR1 as LGHDT and CDR2 as YNNKEL (reference sequence). The CDR3 region has the DNA TGTGCCAGCAGCCGGTCCTTAGCGGGGGTATTCGGCGAGCAGTACTTC. It specifies CASSRSLAGVFGEQYF.

There are a few counts of this clonotype. The chain carries TRBV7-8 and TRBJ1-1; D call uncertain. The CDR3 runs to 14 residues. Germline V CDR1 and CDR2: SGHVS, FQNEAQ. V gave up 3 bases and J gave up 8 bases, with 16 bases separating them. CDR3 in amino acids: CASSLERGIVEAFF. As DNA, the CDR3 is TGTGCCAGCAGCTTGGAGAGAGGAATAGTCGAAGCTTTCTTT.

Only a few counts were recorded for this clonotype. The chain joins TRBV20-1 to TRBJ1-1; D is perhaps TRBD1 (6 bases). Trimming left V 6 bases short and J 7 bases short, with 18 bases between. CDR3 length: 13 residues. CDR1 and CDR2 from the germline V gene are DFQATT and SNEGSKA (reference sequence). Here the CDR3 reads CSAGNRASGEAFF. In DNA, the CDR3 is TGCAGTGCCGGTAACAGGGCTAGTGGTGAAGCTTTCTTT.

This clonotype was seen many times. V is TRBV12-3 or TRBV12-4 and J is TRBJ2-7, with D hard to call. The V end was cut by 2 bases, the J end by 5 bases, with 13 bases between. CDR3 length: 14 amino acids. The CDR3 DNA sequence: TGTGCCAGCAGTTTACAAGGGAAATTCAACGAGCAGTACTTC. Its protein is CASSLQGKFNEQYF.

This clonotype appeared many times. The V call is TRBV27, the J call TRBJ1-2; no reliable D call. Germline-derived CDR1 and CDR2 are MNHEY and SMNVEV (reference sequence). This CDR3 region has 14 residues. V was pared by 6 bases and J by 4 bases, with 15 bases between. CDR3 in amino acids: CASRGGGVFYGYTF. Written as DNA, the CDR3 is TGTGCCAGCAGGGGCGGCGGGGTATTCTATGGCTACACCTTC.

Concerning this clonotype: A much larger clone differs from this one at a single base, so this may be a read error. DNA for the CDR3: TGTGCCAGCAGTGAGTCCGGTTATGCTGAAGCTTTCTTT. The encoded protein is CASSESGYAEAFF. V is TRBV2 and J is TRBJ1-1; D ambiguous. Between the trimmed V and J ends, which lost 3 bases and 6 bases, there was a span of 11 bases. There are 13 residues in the CDR3. The germline gives CDR1 SNHLY, CDR2 FYNNEI.

This clonotype was seen only a few times. V usage is TRBV10-3 and J usage is TRBJ1-2, with a weak D call TRBD1 (5 bases). V lost 7 bases and J 10 bases, leaving 16 bases between the germline ends. CDR1 and CDR2 (germline): ENHRY, SYGVKD. The CDR3 sequence is 12 residues long. CDR3 sequence: CAITPGTPPYTF. The CDR3 coding sequence is TGTGCCATCACTCCCGGGACGCCCCCCTACACCTTC.

This chain uses TRBV15 with TRBJ1-4; D may be TRBD1 (5 bases). Trimming pared 0 bases from V and 4 bases from J, leaving 12 bases between. The CDR3 extends over 16 amino acids. The germline CDR1 and CDR2 sequences are LNHNV and YYDKDF (reference sequence). The CDR3 DNA follows: TGTGCCACCAGCAGAGATCCGGGGGTGGTTAATGAAAAACTGTTTTTT. This gives the protein CATSRDPGVVNEKLFF.

A few counts support this clonotype. This chain joins TRBV28 and TRBJ1-4; a possible D gene is TRBD1 (5 bases). Germline CDR1 and CDR2: MDHEN and SYDVKM. Trimming pared 10 bases from V and 0 bases from J, leaving 15 bases between. CDR3 length: 15 amino acids. CDR3 sequence (DNA): TGTGCCACCACCCGGGACCTTGCAACTAATGAAAAACTGTTTTTT. Its protein is CATTRDLATNEKLFF.

The chain carries TRBV30 and TRBJ1-2; maybe TRBD1 (5 bases). Trimming removed 3 bases at V and 8 bases at J, with 10 bases between. This CDR3 is 11 amino acids long. Germline V gene lookup returns CDR1 GTSNPN and CDR2 SVGIG (reference sequence). The CDR3 sequence is CAWSPGGGYTF. The DNA for the CDR3 is TGTGCCTGGAGCCCGGGGGGAGGCTACACCTTC.

This clonotype was counted many times. The rearrangement uses TRBV12-3 or TRBV12-4 and TRBJ1-3; D is unresolved. This CDR3 contains 16 residues. The V gene lost 3 bases and the J gene lost 0 bases, with 12 bases spanning the gap. CDR3: CASSFNSLSSGNTIYF. The CDR3 region has the DNA TGTGCCAGCAGTTTTAATAGCCTTAGCTCTGGAAACACCATATATTTT.